The T cell receptor beta chain under discussion was sequenced for a study of T cell repertoires in cytomegalovirus infection. One entry per CDR3 protein results from TCRdb running MiXCR on the reads. Of about 830,000 distinct CDR3 sequences in the sample, about 33% were seen once. This clonotype was detected ten times or more. The antigen is undetermined. This CDR3 is 14 amino acids long. Looked up from germline, CDR1 is MNHNS and CDR2 is SASEGT. Between the trimmed V and J ends, which lost 1 base and 2 bases, there was a span of 9 bases. The sample was cultured CD8+ T cells from PBMCs, taken from culture after CMV antigen stimulation. The receptor was derived from a human donor in good health (CMV status not recorded). Some clones in this sample may be carry-over from other donors' samples. The chain combines TRBV6-1 with TRBJ2-7; D might be TRBD1 (6 bases). The CDR3 coding sequence is TGTGCCAGCAGTGAAGTGGACAGACCCTACGAGCAGTACGTC. It specifies CASSEVDRPYEQYV.